This T cell receptor (beta chain) emerged from a study of OX40 agonist ivuxolimab in advanced cancers. Study-wide background: The study treated patients with ivuxolimab, an agonistic anti-OX40 (CD134) antibody. General study results and limits: Not determined was the antigen specificity of the expanded peripheral T cells. Among T cells, CD8+ cells averaged more expanded clones than CD4+ cells.

Note on this clone: The antigen is unknown.

Sequenced by immunoSEQ multiplex PCR; TCRdb stores in-frame clones only, minus some. The table has 65,000 to 90,000 clones, approximately 90% seen once. Germline V lookup: CDR1 SGDLS, CDR2 YYNGEE. The junction had 13 bases not matched to a gene; V was cut back by 4 bases and J by 3 bases. CDR3 length equals 18 residues. Here the sequenced sample was CD4+ or CD8+ T cells sorted from blood, taken in a trial of the OX40 agonist ivuxolimab. The chain is built from TRBV9 and TRBJ2-7; 13 nucleotides agree with TRBD2. This sequence was found in an adult with an advanced solid tumor such as melanoma, head and neck, liver or kidney cancer. This CDR3 is CASSPGTSGINILYEQYF. DNA for the CDR3: TGTGCCAGCAGCCCCGGGACTAGCGGGATCAACATTCTCTACGAGCAGTACTTC.